These 14 T cell receptor beta chains share one sample of origin, sequenced in a study of CXCR3-negative and CXCR3-positive naive CD8 T cells. Study-level findings and limits: TRB CDR3s of CXCR3-positive naive cells were more hydrophobic than those of CXCR3-negative naive cells.

Their antigens are not known. With UMI labels, 5' RACE was used to prepare the TRB cDNA libraries. TCRdb reprocessed the 5' RACE reads and keeps a single row for each CDR3 protein, giving no DNA. The ten most abundant clones cover more than 0.3% of a sample with roughly 100,000 distinct CDR3 sequences. The sequenced sample was naive CXCR3+ CD8+ T cells from blood. Specified subset: CD45RO-CCR7+CD27+CD95- naive CD8+ T cells expressing CXCR3 (TNR3+). Source of these receptors: a human donor in good health. Some clones in this sample may be carry-over from other donors' samples.

V gene TRBV7-2 combines with J gene TRBJ2-5. Per the germline V gene, CDR1 is SGHTA and CDR2 is FQGNSA. The CDR3 totals 14 residues. Here the CDR3 reads CASSSYSDQETQYF.

The chain carries TRBV27 and TRBJ2-7; TCRdb calls TRBD1, which cannot be checked without DNA. Per germline, CDR1 MNHEY and CDR2 SMNVEV (reference sequence). This CDR3 has 13 amino acids. CDR3: CASSLSRGLEQYF.

This chain links TRBV7-9 with TRBJ1-1. CDR1 and CDR2 (germline): SEHNR, FQNEAQ (reference sequence). The CDR3 contains 13 residues. CDR3 sequence reads: CASSVMGGTEAFF. The complete variable domain, with remaining parts taken from reference TRBV7-9 and TRBJ1-1, reads DTGVSQNPRHKITKRGQNVTFRCDPISEHNRLYWYRQTLGQGPEFLTYFQNEAQLEKSRLLSDRFSAERPKGSFSTLEIQRTEQGDSAMYLCASSVMGGTEAFFGQGTRLTVV.

J is TRBJ2-1 and V is TRBV19. The germline CDR1 and CDR2 sequences are LNHDA and SQIVND (reference sequence). The CDR3 totals 16 residues. CDR3 region: CASSIEGGRSYNEQFF. Full variable domain (outside the CDR3, taken from reference TRBV19 and TRBJ2-1): DGGITQSPKYLFRKEGQNVTLSCEQNLNHDAMYWYRQDPGQGLRLIYYSQIVNDFQKGDIAEGYSVSREKKESFPLTVTSAQKNPTAFYLCASSIEGGRSYNEQFFGPGTRLTVL.

The chain combines TRBV4-1 with TRBJ2-7. CDR3 length: 13 amino acids. CDR1 and CDR2 (germline): MGHRA, YSYEKL. CDR3 residues: CASSWLDSYEQYF.

The CDR3 loop is CASSFLRDLYF. V usage is TRBV12-3 or TRBV12-4 and J usage is TRBJ2-7; the TCRdb call, TRBD2, lacks DNA for checking. The CDR3 totals 11 residues.

The V gene is TRBV28, the J gene TRBJ2-1; the D gene TCRdb calls, TRBD1, cannot be checked with no DNA. CDR3 length equals 15 residues. CDR1 MDHEN and CDR2 SYDVKM come from the germline V gene. CDR3 amino acids: CASRIDLGRDNEQFF.

The chain recombines TRBV20-1 with TRBJ2-3; the TRBD1 assignment by TCRdb is unverifiable without DNA. Per germline, CDR1 DFQATT and CDR2 SNEGSKA (reference sequence). CDR3 size: 14 residues. CDR3 amino acids: CSAPAGGSTDTQYF.

This chain uses TRBV28 with TRBJ2-1; as DNA is missing, the TRBD1 call by TCRdb cannot be tested. The CDR3 consists of 13 residues. Per the germline V gene, CDR1 is MDHEN and CDR2 is SYDVKM. CDR3 region: CASQTGRYNEQFF.

V usage is TRBV14 and J usage is TRBJ2-5; TCRdb's D call, TRBD1, is unchecked because there is no DNA. Germline CDR1 is SGHDN and CDR2 is FVKESK. The CDR3 is made up of 16 amino acids. The CDR3 reads CASSHRQGAVGETQYF.

The J gene is TRBJ2-7, the V gene TRBV4-2. The CDR3 extends over 13 amino acids. From germline, CDR1 is LGHNA and CDR2 YNFKEQ. The CDR3 spells CASSQESSYEQYF.

This chain connects TRBV13 to TRBJ1-1; without DNA, the TCRdb call of TRBD1 cannot be checked. The CDR3 covers 14 residues. From germline, CDR1 is PRHDT and CDR2 FYEKMQ (reference sequence). This CDR3 reads CASSSQGQITEAFF. Supplemented by reference TRBV13 and TRBJ1-1, the full variable domain reads AAGVIQSPRHLIKEKRETATLKCYPIPRHDTVYWYQQGPGQDPQFLISFYEKMQSDKGSIPDRFSAQQFSDYHSELNMSSLELGDSALYFCASSSQGQITEAFFGQGTRLTVV.

This chain uses TRBV27 with TRBJ2-7. The CDR3 contains 15 residues. Germline CDR1 is MNHEY and CDR2 is SMNVEV (reference sequence). CDR3 in amino acids: CASTNLPLGTYEQYF.

The V gene is TRBV27, the J gene TRBJ2-7; TCRdb calls TRBD1, which cannot be checked without DNA. The germline V gene has CDR1 MNHEY and CDR2 SMNVEV (reference sequence). The CDR3 runs 15 residues. CDR3 loop: CASSSGAGPSYEQYF.